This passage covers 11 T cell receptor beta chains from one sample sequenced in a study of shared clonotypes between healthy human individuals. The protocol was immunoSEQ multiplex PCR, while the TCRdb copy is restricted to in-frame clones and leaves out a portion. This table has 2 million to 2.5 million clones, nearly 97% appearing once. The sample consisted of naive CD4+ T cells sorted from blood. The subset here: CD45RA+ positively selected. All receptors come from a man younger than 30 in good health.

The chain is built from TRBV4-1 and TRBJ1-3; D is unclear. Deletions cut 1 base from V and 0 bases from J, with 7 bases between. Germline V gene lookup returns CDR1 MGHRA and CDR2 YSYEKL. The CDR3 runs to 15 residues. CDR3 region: CASSQGSISGNTIYF. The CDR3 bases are TGCGCCAGCAGCCAAGGGAGTATCTCTGGAAACACCATATATTTT.

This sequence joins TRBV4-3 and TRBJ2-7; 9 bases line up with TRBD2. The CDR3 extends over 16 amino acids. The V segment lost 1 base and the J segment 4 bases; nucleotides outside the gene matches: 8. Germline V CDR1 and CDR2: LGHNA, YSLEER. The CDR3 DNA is TGCGCCAGCAGCCAAGCGATAGCGGGAGCGGGGTACGAGCAGTACTTC. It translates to CASSQAIAGAGYEQYF.

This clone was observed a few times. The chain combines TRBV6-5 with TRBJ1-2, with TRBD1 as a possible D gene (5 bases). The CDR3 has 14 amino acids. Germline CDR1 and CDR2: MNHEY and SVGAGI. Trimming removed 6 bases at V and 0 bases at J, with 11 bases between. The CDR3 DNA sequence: TGTGCCAGCAGCCAGACAGCCTCTAACTATGGCTACACCTTC. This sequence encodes CASSQTASNYGYTF.

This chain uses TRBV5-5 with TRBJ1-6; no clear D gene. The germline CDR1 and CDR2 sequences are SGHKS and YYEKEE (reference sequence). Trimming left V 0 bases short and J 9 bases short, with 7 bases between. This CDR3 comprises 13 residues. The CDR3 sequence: CASSLAEVSPLHF. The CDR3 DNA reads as TGTGCCAGCAGCTTGGCCGAGGTTTCACCCCTCCACTTT.

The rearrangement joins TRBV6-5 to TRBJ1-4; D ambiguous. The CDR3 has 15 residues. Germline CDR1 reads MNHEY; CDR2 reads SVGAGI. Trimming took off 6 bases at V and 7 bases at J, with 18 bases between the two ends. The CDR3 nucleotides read TGTGCCAGCAGACCGGACGGCGCTGGGAGTGAAAAACTGTTTTTT. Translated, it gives CASRPDGAGSEKLFF.

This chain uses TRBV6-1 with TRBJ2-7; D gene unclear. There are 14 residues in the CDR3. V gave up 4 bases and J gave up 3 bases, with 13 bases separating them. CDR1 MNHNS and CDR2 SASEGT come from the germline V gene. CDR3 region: CASSVEQLSYEQYF. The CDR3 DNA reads TGTGCCAGCAGTGTAGAACAGCTAAGCTACGAGCAGTACTTC.

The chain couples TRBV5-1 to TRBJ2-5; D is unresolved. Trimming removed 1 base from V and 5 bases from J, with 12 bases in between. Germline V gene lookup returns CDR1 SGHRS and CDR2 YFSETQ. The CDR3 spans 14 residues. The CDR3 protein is CASSLNVGLETQYF. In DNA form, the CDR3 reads TGCGCCAGCAGCTTGAATGTGGGTCTGGAGACCCAGTACTTC.

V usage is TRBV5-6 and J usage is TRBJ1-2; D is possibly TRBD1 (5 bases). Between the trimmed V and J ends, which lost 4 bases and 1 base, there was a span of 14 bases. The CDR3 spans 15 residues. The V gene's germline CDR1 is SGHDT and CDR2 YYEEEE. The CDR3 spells CASSRGAGNNYGYTF. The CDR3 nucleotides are TGTGCCAGCAGCCGAGGGGCAGGGAATAACTATGGCTACACCTTC.

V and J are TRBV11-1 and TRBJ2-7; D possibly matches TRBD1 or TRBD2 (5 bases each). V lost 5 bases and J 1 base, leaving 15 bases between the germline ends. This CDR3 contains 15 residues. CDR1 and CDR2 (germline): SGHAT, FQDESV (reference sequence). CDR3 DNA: TGTGCCAGCAGCCCCTTTTGGGACGGTTCCTACGAGCAGTACTTC. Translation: CASSPFWDGSYEQYF.

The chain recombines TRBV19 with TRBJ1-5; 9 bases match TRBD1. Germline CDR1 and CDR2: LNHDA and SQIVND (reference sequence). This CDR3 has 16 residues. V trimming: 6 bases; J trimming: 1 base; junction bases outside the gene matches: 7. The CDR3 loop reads CASSFTGTGSNQPQHF. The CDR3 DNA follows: TGTGCCAGTAGCTTTACCGGGACAGGGAGCAATCAGCCCCAGCATTTT.

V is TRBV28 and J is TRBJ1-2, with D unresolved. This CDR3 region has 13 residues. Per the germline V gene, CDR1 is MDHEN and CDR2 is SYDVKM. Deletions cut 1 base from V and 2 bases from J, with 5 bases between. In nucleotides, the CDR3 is TGTGCCAGCAGTTTATTGCAGAACTATGGCTACACCTTC. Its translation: CASSLLQNYGYTF.